This T cell receptor beta chain was identified during a study of cytomegalovirus exposure and HLA in healthy donors. Study-level information: A data release that came early held tens of millions of unique TCRs from HLA-typed donors. Overall study findings and caveats: When the data were analyzed later, several of the most significant clusters appeared to be linked to common viral pathogens. Further analysis, carried out later, found HLA-associated TCR beta chains more clonally expanded than equally common other chains.

Details on this clone: Its antigen is currently unknown.

The PCR employed 60 Vbeta primers together with 13 Jbeta primers. TCRdb keeps only in-frame clones here, not all; method: immunoSEQ multiplex PCR. This sample carries approximately 150,000 clones, roughly 86% of them seen once, and the ten largest clones take roughly 3.2%. The germline V gene has CDR1 SGHRS and CDR2 YFSETQ. Trimming took 4 bases from V and 2 from J; bases not matched to a gene: 8. The CDR3 contains 15 residues. Input material: PBMCs. The receptor was isolated from a man between 18 and 35 years old in good health and CMV-seropositive. This sequence joins TRBV5-1 and TRBJ2-7, with 8 nucleotides matching TRBD2. As DNA, the CDR3 is TGCGCCAGCAGCCCCTCACTAGCGGCCGCCTACGAGCAGTACTTC. Protein product: CASSPSLAAAYEQYF.